This TCR beta chain was documented in a study of OX40 agonist ivuxolimab in advanced cancers. Study-wide findings and caveats: The study found among the lowest clonal expansion in partial responders at 0.1-3.0 mg/kg.

To note about this clone: The target antigen is unknown.

Clones were read by immunoSEQ multiplex PCR, and TCRdb kept only the in-frame ones, dropping some. The sample has some 89,000 clones, about 86% seen once. This CDR3 has 19 residues. Germline V gene sequence: CDR1 MNHEY, CDR2 SMNVEV (reference sequence). V was pared by 6 bases and J by 0 bases, with 23 bases between. The TCR was taken from an adult with an advanced solid tumor such as melanoma, head and neck, liver or kidney cancer. The specimen comprised CD4+ or CD8+ T cells sorted from blood, sampled in a trial of the OX40 agonist ivuxolimab. The V gene is TRBV27, the J gene TRBJ2-2; maybe TRBD1 (6 bases). CDR3 in amino acids: CASRTSGTFVYSNTGELFF. As DNA, the CDR3 is TGTGCCAGCAGGACCTCCGGGACATTCGTTTACTCGAACACCGGGGAGCTGTTTTTT.